The rows below give T cell receptor beta chains drawn from one sample of a study of blood T cell repertoires in COVID-19. Profiled with immunoSEQ multiplex PCR; TCRdb holds only in-frame clones, not every one. The sample holds under 350,000 clones; roughly 86% are singletons and the top ten take approximately 1.8%. Sequencing was performed on PBMCs or T cells enriched from blood (not recorded which). The receptors here all came from a woman aged 60-75 years who had recovered from COVID-19. CDR3s include the opening cysteine and the closing phenylalanine or tryptophan. Each record gives: CDR3 length, J gene, clone size, V gene, D gene, CDR3 protein, CDR3 DNA. The D gene is left open where the match is weak. The size of a clone is reported for some rows only, either as once, few or many, or as a class for expanded clones.

14 | TRBJ2-1 | . | TRBV2 | . | CASSDDYNYNEQFF | TGTGCCAGCAGTGACGACTACAACTACAATGAGCAGTTCTTC
12 | TRBJ1-2 | . | TRBV29-1 | . | CSLQGLNYGYTF | TGCAGCTTGCAGGGGTTGAACTATGGCTACACCTTC
13 | TRBJ2-1 | . | TRBV9 | TRBD1 | CASSALLRQGKFF | TGTGCCAGCAGCGCCCTCCTAAGACAGGGGAAGTTCTTC
14 | TRBJ2-2 | . | TRBV18 | . | CASSPGVNTGELFF | TGTGCCAGCTCTCCGGGGGTGAACACCGGGGAGCTGTTTTTT
16 | TRBJ2-1 | . | TRBV5-8 | TRBD2 | CASSLPFQRGNNEQFF | TGTGCCAGCAGCTTGCCCTTCCAGCGGGGGAACAATGAGCAGTTCTTC
14 | TRBJ1-4 | . | TRBV19 | . | CASSIVATNEKLFF | TGTGCCAGTAGTATCGTTGCAACTAATGAAAAACTGTTTTTT
12 | TRBJ2-7 | once | TRBV18 | . | CASSPIQGEQYF | TGTGCCAGCTCACCAATCCAGGGGGAGCAGTACTTC
15 | TRBJ2-1 | . | TRBV28 | TRBD1 | CASSYRQGFYNEQFF | TGTGCCAGCAGCTACCGACAGGGGTTTTACAATGAGCAGTTCTTC
10 | TRBJ2-7 | . | TRBV11-2 | . | CRRLRYEQYF | TGTCGGCGGCTACGGTACGAGCAGTACTTC
15 | TRBJ2-5 | . | TRBV4-1 | . | CASSQQSGQGETQYF | TGCGCCAGCAGCCAACAATCGGGCCAGGGAGAGACCCAGTACTTC
15 | TRBJ1-2 | . | TRBV27 | TRBD1 | CASRERTGSIYGYTF | TGTGCCAGCAGGGAGCGGACAGGGTCTATCTATGGCTACACCTTC
16 | TRBJ1-2 | . | TRBV4-1 | TRBD1 | CASYPGEGTGSYGYTF | TGCGCCAGCTACCCAGGGGAAGGGACAGGCTCCTATGGCTACACCTTC
11 | TRBJ2-1 | . | TRBV2 | . | CASKGGNEQFF | TGTGCCAGTAAGGGGGGGAATGAGCAGTTCTTC
14 | TRBJ1-5 | . | TRBV2 | TRBD1 | CASSSQGAHQPQHF | TGTGCCAGCAGTTCACAGGGGGCCCATCAGCCCCAGCATTTT
13 | TRBJ1-4 | once | TRBV3-1/TRBV3-2 | . | CASSPPSREKLFF | TGTGCCAGCAGCCCGCCGTCGCGCGAAAAACTGTTTTTT